The 9 T cell receptor beta chains presented below share a single source sample, sequenced in a study of shared clonotypes between healthy human individuals. Here immunoSEQ multiplex PCR was the method, and the copy in TCRdb shows in-frame clones only, minus some. The table lists under 150,000 clones, about two thirds of them singletons. The sample consisted of memory CD8+ T cells sorted from blood. The sample's subset: CD45RO+ cells pooled with CCR7-negative TemRA cells. These receptors all stem from a woman in her 30s in good health.

This clone was detected once. The rearrangement uses TRBV28 and TRBJ1-2, with TRBD1 as a possible D gene (6 bases). The V end was cut by 5 bases, the J end by 8 bases, with 21 bases between. The CDR3 covers 15 residues. CDR1 MDHEN and CDR2 SYDVKM come from the germline V gene. The CDR3: CASSPNLDSGWGYTF. In DNA form, the CDR3 reads TGTGCCAGCAGTCCCAACCTGGACAGCGGCTGGGGCTACACCTTC.

The chain carries TRBV19 and TRBJ1-5; D remains ambiguous. There are 15 residues in the CDR3. CDR1 and CDR2 (germline): LNHDA, SQIVND (reference sequence). V gave up 2 bases and J gave up 5 bases, with 13 bases separating them. The CDR3 DNA is TGTGCCAGTAGTATAATCCCCCGGGTACATCAGCCCCAGCATTTT. It translates to CASSIIPRVHQPQHF.

The rearrangement links TRBV2 to TRBJ2-7, with a possible D match to TRBD1 (5 bases). The V end lost 3 bases, the J end lost 2 bases, and 14 bases lay between the germline ends. Germline assignment: CDR1 SNHLY and CDR2 FYNNEI. The CDR3 spans 15 residues. The CDR3, as DNA: TGTGCCAGCAGTGAGGTAGGGGTACAGCCCTACGAGCAGTACTTC. Protein product: CASSEVGVQPYEQYF.

The chain recombines TRBV6-6 with TRBJ1-5; D unclear. There are 14 residues in the CDR3. CDR1 and CDR2 (germline): MNHNY, SVGAGI (reference sequence). V was trimmed by 2 bases and J by 5 bases, leaving 10 bases between them. CDR3 region: CASSYAAAHQPQHF. CDR3 nucleotides: TGTGCCAGCAGTTACGCGGCGGCACATCAGCCCCAGCATTTT.

In this sample, this clone turned up once. The chain carries TRBV15 and TRBJ1-4; unclear D gene. CDR1 LNHNV and CDR2 YYDKDF come from the germline V gene (reference sequence). The CDR3 covers 15 residues. The V end lost 1 base, the J end lost 0 bases, and 6 bases lay between the germline ends. This chain's CDR3 is CATSRVLATNEKLFF. The CDR3 region has the DNA TGTGCCACCAGCAGAGTTTTAGCAACTAATGAAAAACTGTTTTTT.

This chain joins TRBV6-5 and TRBJ1-1; TRBD1 is a possible D gene (6 bases). Germline CDR1 MNHEY, CDR2 SVGAGI. The V end was cut by 5 bases, the J end by 2 bases, with 12 bases between. The CDR3 totals 14 residues. Written as DNA, the CDR3 is TGTGCCAGCAGTGAATCAGGGGCCAACACTGAAGCTTTCTTT. Its protein product is CASSESGANTEAFF.

This rearrangement joins TRBV10-3 to TRBJ2-1; 9 bases map to TRBD2. The germline V gene encodes CDR1 ENHRY and CDR2 SYGVKD. Losses at the gene ends were 3 bases for V and 7 bases for J; bases not matched to a gene: 7. The length of the CDR3 is 15 residues. CDR3 DNA: TGTGCCATCAGTGAAGGGACTAGCCTACCTAATGAGCAGTTCTTC. Amino acids: CAISEGTSLPNEQFF.

The V gene is TRBV9, the J gene TRBJ2-7; D is perhaps TRBD1 or TRBD2 (5 bases each). The V and J ends lost 5 bases and 4 bases respectively, with 13 bases between them. The CDR3 runs 13 residues. CDR1 and CDR2 from the germline V gene are SGDLS and YYNGEE. This chain's CDR3 is CASSGTSGYEQYF. In DNA form, the CDR3 reads TGTGCCAGCAGTGGGACGTCCGGATACGAGCAGTACTTC.

This clone occurred once. This chain links TRBV11-2 with TRBJ2-3; D is possibly TRBD2 (5 bases). This CDR3 comprises 13 residues. CDR1 and CDR2 from the germline V gene are SGHAT and FQNNGV. Trimming took off 4 bases at V and 2 bases at J, with 7 bases between the two ends. The DNA for the CDR3 is TGTGCCAGCAGCTCGGGAAACACAGATACGCAGTATTTT. Its protein is CASSSGNTDTQYF.